The present T cell receptor (beta chain) was sequenced within a study of blood T cell repertoires in COVID-19. Background on the study: Both acute and convalescent COVID-19 samples were obtained from the United States, Italy and Spain. The cDNA or gDNA used as material had been derived from T cells, B-cell-depleted T cells, or PBMCs.

The CDR3 is made up of 15 amino acids. CDR1 MNHEY and CDR2 SVGAGI come from the germline V gene. V was pared by 6 bases and J by 0 bases, with 4 bases of the junction left unmatched. Per the original data handling: Estimates of nucleated cell counts were drawn from the amplification of reference gene primers. Libraries were prepared by immunoSEQ multiplex PCR; TCRdb keeps only in-frame clonotypes and omits some of them. That table supplies the V and J calls and clone size; D and trimming were determined from the DNA. This sample has a few hundred thousand clones, with around 90% found just once. A Seattle source enrolled patients during active infection and followed them longitudinally.

Sequencing used peripheral blood. The origin of this receptor is a woman aged 40 to 49 with COVID-19, enrolled during active disease. V is TRBV6-5 and J is TRBJ1-2; 10 bases align to TRBD1. CDR3 DNA: TGTGCCAGCAGCCAGGACAGGGGGACTAACTATGGCTACACCTTC. This codes for CASSQDRGTNYGYTF.